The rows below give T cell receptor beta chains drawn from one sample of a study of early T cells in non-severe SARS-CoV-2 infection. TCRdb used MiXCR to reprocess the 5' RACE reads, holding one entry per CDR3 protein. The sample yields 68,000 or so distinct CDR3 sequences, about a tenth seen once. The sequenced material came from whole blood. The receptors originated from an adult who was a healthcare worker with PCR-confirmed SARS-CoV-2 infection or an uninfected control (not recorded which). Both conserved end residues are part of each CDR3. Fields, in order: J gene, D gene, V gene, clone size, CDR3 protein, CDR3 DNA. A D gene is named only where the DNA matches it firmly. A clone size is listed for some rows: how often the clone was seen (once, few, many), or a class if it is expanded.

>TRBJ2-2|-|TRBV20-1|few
CSAPDWNTGELFF
TGCAGTGCTCCCGACTGGAACACCGGGGAGCTGTTTTTT
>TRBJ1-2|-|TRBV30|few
CAWSRRGYGYTF
TGTGCCTGGAGCAGGAGAGGGTATGGCTACACCTTC
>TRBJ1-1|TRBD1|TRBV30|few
CAWMRGQQGAFF
TGTGCCTGGATGCGGGGACAGCAAGGAGCTTTCTTT
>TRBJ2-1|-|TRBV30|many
CAWSALNNEQFF
TGTGCCTGGAGTGCGCTAAACAATGAGCAGTTCTTC
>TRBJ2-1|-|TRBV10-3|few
CAISERRWGNEQFF
TGTGCCATCAGCGAAAGGAGATGGGGGAATGAGCAGTTCTTC
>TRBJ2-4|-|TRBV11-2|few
CASSLVGTGGIQYF
TGTGCCAGCAGCTTAGTTGGGACCGGCGGCATTCAGTACTTC
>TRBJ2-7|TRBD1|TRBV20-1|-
CSAGQGWEQYF
TGCAGTGCGGGACAGGGCTGGGAGCAGTACTTC
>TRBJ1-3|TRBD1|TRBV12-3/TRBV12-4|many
CASRPGTEAGNTIYF
TGTGCCAGCAGGCCCGGGACAGAAGCTGGAAACACCATATATTTT
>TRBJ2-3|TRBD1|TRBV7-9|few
CASTGQGSTDTQYF
TGTGCCAGCACCGGACAGGGATCCACAGATACGCAGTATTTT
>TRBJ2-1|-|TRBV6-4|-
CASSARLTTYNEQFF
TGTGCCAGCAGTGCCCGACTTACCACCTACAATGAGCAGTTCTTC
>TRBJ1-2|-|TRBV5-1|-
CASSERQSSYGYTF
TGCGCCAGCAGCGAGCGACAGTCATCCTATGGCTACACCTTC
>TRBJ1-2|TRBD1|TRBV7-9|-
CASSVGTAPYGYTF
TGTGCCAGCAGCGTAGGGACAGCTCCCTATGGCTACACCTTC
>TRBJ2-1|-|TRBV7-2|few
CASSPRTANEQFF
TGCGCCAGCAGCCCCCGGACTGCCAATGAGCAGTTCTTC
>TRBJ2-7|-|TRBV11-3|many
CARGSRVGYEQYF
TGTGCCAGAGGAAGCAGGGTCGGCTACGAGCAGTACTTC
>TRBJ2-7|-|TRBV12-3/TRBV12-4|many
CASSSGPWDEQYF
TGTGCCAGCAGTTCGGGACCCTGGGACGAGCAGTACTTC
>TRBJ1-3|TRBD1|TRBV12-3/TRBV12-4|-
CASSLRGPRDTIYF
TGTGCCAGCAGCCTAAGGGGGCCGAGGGACACCATATATTTT
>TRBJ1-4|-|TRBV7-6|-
CASSLDPRFNEKLFF
TGTGCCAGCAGCTTAGATCCGCGTTTTAATGAAAAACTGTTTTTT
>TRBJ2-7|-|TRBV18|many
CASSPPAGSEQYF
TGTGCCAGCTCACCACCCGCCGGATCCGAGCAGTACTTC
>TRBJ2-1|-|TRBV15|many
CATSRNIQGSEQFF
TGTGCCACCAGCAGAAATATACAGGGCAGCGAGCAGTTCTTC
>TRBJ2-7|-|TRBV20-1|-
CSANTGSYEQYF
TGCAGTGCTAACACAGGGTCCTACGAGCAGTACTTC
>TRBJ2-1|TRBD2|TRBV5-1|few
CASSLPTSGRANEQFF
TGCGCCAGCAGCCTCCCGACTAGCGGGAGGGCCAATGAGCAGTTCTTC
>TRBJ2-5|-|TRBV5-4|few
CASSWAGGGTQETQYF
TGTGCCAGCAGCTGGGCCGGCGGCGGGACACAAGAGACCCAGTACTTC
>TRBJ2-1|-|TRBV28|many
CASGKSYNEQFF
TGTGCCAGCGGCAAGAGTTACAATGAGCAGTTCTTC
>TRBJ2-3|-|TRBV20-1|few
CSAREGSRTDTQYF
TGCAGTGCTAGAGAGGGTAGTCGCACAGATACGCAGTATTTT
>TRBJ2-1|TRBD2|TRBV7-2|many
CASSLKGLAGRGNEQFF
TGTGCCAGCAGTTTAAAAGGACTAGCGGGTCGAGGCAATGAGCAGTTCTTC
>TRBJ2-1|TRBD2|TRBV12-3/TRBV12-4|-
CASTPRTSGVYNKQFF
TGTGCCAGCACACCCCGGACTAGCGGGGTCTACAATAAGCAGTTCTTC
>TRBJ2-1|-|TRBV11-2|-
CASSAGRVYNEQFF
TGTGCCAGCAGCGCAGGACGTGTTTACAATGAGCAGTTCTTC
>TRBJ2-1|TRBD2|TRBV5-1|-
CASNRLAGDEQFF
TGCGCCAGCAACAGACTAGCGGGAGATGAGCAGTTCTTC
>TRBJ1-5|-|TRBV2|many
CASSEGVGQPQHF
TGTGCCAGCAGTGAGGGGGTTGGACAGCCCCAGCATTTT
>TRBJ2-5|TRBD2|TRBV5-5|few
CAVSSGGLGPSGETQYF
TGTGCCGTATCTTCAGGAGGACTAGGGCCATCGGGAGAGACCCAGTACTTC
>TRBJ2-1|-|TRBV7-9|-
CASTVVTRYNEQFF
TGTGCCAGCACCGTAGTCACCCGCTACAATGAGCAGTTCTTC
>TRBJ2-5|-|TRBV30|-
CAGGGETQYF
TGTGCGGGAGGAGGAGAGACCCAGTACTTC
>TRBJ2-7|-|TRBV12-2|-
CASRHYEQYF
TGTGCAAGTCGCCACTACGAGCAGTACTTC
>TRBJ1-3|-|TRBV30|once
CAWSSSRASNSGNTIYF
TGTGCCTGGAGTTCATCCAGGGCCTCTAACTCTGGAAACACCATATATTTT
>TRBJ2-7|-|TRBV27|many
CASRKQGSSYEQYF
TGTGCCAGCAGAAAACAGGGAAGCTCCTACGAGCAGTACTTC
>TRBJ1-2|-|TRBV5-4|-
CASSLAGTVYGYTF
TGTGCCAGCAGCTTGGCCGGGACGGTTTATGGCTACACCTTC
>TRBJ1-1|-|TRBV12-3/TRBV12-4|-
CASSFRGTEAFF
TGTGCCAGCAGTTTCAGGGGCACTGAAGCTTTCTTT
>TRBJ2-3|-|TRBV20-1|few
CSASPGLNTDTQYF
TGCAGTGCTAGCCCGGGACTCAACACAGATACGCAGTATTTT
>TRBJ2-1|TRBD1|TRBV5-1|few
CASSLHGQGNEQFF
TGCGCCAGCAGCTTGCACGGACAGGGCAATGAGCAGTTCTTC
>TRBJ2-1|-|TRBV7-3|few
CASSLDGSFGSSYNEQFF
TGTGCCAGCAGCTTGGACGGGTCTTTTGGGAGCTCCTACAATGAGCAGTTCTTC
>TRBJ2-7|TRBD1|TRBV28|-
CASSKTRDRAQEQYF
TGTGCCAGCAGTAAGACCCGGGACAGGGCCCAGGAGCAGTACTTC
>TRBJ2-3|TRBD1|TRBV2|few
CASMRTGADTQYF
TGTGCCAGCATGCGGACAGGGGCAGATACGCAGTATTTT
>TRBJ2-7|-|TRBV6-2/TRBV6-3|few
CASSYSGTRNYEQYF
TGTGCCAGCAGTTACTCCGGGACACGTAACTACGAGCAGTACTTC
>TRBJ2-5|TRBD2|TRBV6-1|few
CASSNPSWVAGPETQYF
TGTGCCAGCAGTAATCCCTCCTGGGTAGCGGGTCCAGAGACCCAGTACTTC
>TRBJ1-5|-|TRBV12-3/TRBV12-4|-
CASSSSGTTFQPQHF
TGTGCCAGCAGTTCCTCTGGGACAACTTTTCAGCCCCAGCATTTT
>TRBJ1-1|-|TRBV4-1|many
CASSQGPERGGEAFF
TGCGCCAGCAGCCAAGGTCCAGAGAGAGGGGGTGAAGCTTTCTTT
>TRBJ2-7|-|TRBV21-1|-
CASIYRTVYEQYF
TGTGCCAGCATATACAGGACCGTTTACGAGCAGTACTTC
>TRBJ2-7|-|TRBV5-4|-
CASSLTGSSYEQYF
TGTGCCAGCAGCTTGACAGGGAGCTCCTACGAGCAGTACTTC